The entry below describes one T cell receptor (beta chain). Its antigen is not identified. The junction departs from the called germline gene at one end, perhaps through a read error. This entry belongs to a study of a mutant IDH1 vaccine in newly diagnosed glioma. Study information: Investigators started vaccination 4-6 weeks after radiotherapy alone, or with temozolomide cycles.

The time point denotes: week 47, end of study. The vaccine gave 300 ug of a 20-mer mutant IDH1 peptide subcutaneously per dose. Administration of eight vaccinations to patients took place in weeks 1, 3, 5, 7, 11, 15, 19, 23. Data came from immunoSEQ multiplex PCR; TCRdb stores just in-frame clones and leaves some out. The table includes tens of thousands of clones, roughly 80% detected once. This CDR3 contains 13 residues. CDR1 is MGHDK and CDR2 is SYGVNS in the germline V gene. The specimen comprised PBMCs, sampled from a glioma patient whose treatment included an IDH1 peptide vaccine. The receptor was derived from a man younger than 45 with glioma. The chain has TRBV25-1 and TRBJ1-3; D might be TRBD1 (5 bases). CDR3 amino acids: CASSEYGTALTFF. The CDR3 DNA follows: TGTGCCAGCAGTGAATATGGGACGGCTCTGACGTTTTTT.